This record covers a single T cell receptor (beta chain). This sample is drawn from a study of blood T cell repertoires in COVID-19. Sequencing was performed with immunoSEQ multiplex PCR; in TCRdb, only in-frame clones are kept and a portion is missing. The table records 200,000 to 250,000 clones, more than 80% of them present only once. The junction had 8 bases not matched to a gene; V was cut back by 6 bases and J by 4 bases. The CDR3 is 16 residues long. Germline-derived CDR1 and CDR2 are SGHTA and FQGNSA. This clonotype originated in a man between 25 and 39 years old who had recovered from COVID-19. The rearrangement uses TRBV7-2 and TRBJ1-6, with 8 bases that match TRBD1. The sequenced material came from peripheral blood. In DNA, the CDR3 is TGTGCCAGCAGACCCGACAGGGGATATTATAATTCACCCCTCCACTTT. Translated: CASRPDRGYYNSPLHF.